The table lists the clone carrying this TCR beta chain with a count of one. This entry belongs to a study of T cell responses to AZD1222 COVID-19 vaccine. Looked up from germline, CDR1 is SGHRS and CDR2 is YFSETQ. V shed 4 bases and J 6 bases; nucleotides not matched to a gene: 8. The CDR3 is 14 residues long. TCRdb keeps only in-frame clones here, not all; method: immunoSEQ multiplex PCR. The repertoire has some 74,000 clones, roughly nine tenths of them found once; the top ten carry 1.3% to 1.5%. The input for sequencing was peripheral blood, taken 28 days after the second AZD1222 dose. J is TRBJ1-1 and V is TRBV5-1; 8 positions match TRBD1. The clonotype comes from an adult who received the AZD1222 COVID-19 vaccine. CDR3 amino acids: CASSEGQGESEAFF. The CDR3 region has the DNA TGCGCCAGCAGCGAAGGACAGGGTGAGTCTGAAGCTTTCTTT. The entire variable domain, with the rest obtained from reference TRBV5-1 and TRBJ1-1, is as follows: KAGVTQTPRYLIKTRGQQVTLSCSPISGHRSVSWYQQTPGQGLQFLFEYFSETQRNKGNFPGRFSGRQFSNSRSEMNVSTLELGDSALYLCASSEGQGESEAFFGQGTRLTVV.